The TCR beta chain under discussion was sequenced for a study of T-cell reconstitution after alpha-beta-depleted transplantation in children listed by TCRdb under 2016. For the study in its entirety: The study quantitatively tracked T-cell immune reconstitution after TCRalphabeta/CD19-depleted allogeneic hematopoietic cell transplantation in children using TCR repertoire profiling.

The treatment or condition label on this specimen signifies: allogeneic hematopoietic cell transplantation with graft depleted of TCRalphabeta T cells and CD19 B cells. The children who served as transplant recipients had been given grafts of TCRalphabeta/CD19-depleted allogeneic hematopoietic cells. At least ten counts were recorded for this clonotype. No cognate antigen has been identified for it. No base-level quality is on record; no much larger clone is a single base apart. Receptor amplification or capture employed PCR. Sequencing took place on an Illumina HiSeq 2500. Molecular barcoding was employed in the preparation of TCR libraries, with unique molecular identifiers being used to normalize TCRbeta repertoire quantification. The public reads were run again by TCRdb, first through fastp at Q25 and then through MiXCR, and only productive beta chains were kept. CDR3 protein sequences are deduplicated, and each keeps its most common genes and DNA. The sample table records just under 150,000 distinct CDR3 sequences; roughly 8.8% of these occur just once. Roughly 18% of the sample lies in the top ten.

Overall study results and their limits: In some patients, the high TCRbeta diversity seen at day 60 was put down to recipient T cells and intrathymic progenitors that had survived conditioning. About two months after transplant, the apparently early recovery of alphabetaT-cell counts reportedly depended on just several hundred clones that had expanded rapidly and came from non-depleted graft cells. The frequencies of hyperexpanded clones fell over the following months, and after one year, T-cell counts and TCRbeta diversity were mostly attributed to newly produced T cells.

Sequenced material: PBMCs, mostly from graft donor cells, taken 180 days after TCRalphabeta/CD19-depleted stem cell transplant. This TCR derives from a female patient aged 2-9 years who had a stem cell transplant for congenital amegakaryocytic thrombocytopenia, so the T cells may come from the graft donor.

The nucleotides are TGCGCCAGCAGCTTGCGGGATCAGACGACAGATACGCAGTATTTT. It is translated as CASSLRDQTTDTQYF. The rearranged chain carries TRBV5-1 and TRBJ2-3, with a tentative D gene TRBD2 over 5 matching bases. Cut back by 1 base and 3 bases, the V and J ends lie 12 bases apart. From its cysteine to its phenylalanine, the CDR3 spans 15 amino acids. Left in the record is the CDR3 DNA by itself, 45 bases read in frame from the first base. As encoded in the germline V gene, CDR1 is SGHRS while CDR2 is YFSETQ.